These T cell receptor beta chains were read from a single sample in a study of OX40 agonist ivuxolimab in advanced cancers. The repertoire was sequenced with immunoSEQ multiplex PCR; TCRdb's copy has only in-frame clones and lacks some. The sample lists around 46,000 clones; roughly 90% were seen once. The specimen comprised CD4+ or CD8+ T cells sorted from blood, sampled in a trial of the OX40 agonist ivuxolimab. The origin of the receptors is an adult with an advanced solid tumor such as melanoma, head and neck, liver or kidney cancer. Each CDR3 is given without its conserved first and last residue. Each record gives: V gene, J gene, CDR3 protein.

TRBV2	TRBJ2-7	ASSGDRALLSYEQY
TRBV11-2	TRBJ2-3	ASSLGRLAGDTQY
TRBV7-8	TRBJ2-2	ASSLEAGVITGELF
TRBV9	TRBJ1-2	ASSHAERQGNYGYT
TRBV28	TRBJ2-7	ASRALEGYEQY
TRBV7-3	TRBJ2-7	ASSNPLAGDYEQY
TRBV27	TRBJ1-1	ASSLRVQGATEAF
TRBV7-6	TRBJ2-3	ASSSLLAVTDTQY
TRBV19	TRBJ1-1	ASSTRSEFTEAF
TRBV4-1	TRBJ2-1	ASSQVGTRAYNEQF
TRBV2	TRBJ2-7	ASSGAAGGTYEQY
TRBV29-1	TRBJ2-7	SVEEAAGLSHEQY
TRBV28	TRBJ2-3	ASSVQGRQDTQY
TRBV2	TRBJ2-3	ASSSKAGQGYADTQY
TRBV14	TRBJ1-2	ASSSRLGYGYT
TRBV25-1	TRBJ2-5	ASSDPRDRDGETQY
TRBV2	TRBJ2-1	ATLPLTPYNEQF
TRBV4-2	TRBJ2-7	ASSQERTWDEQY
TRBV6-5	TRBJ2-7	ASSYAAYSSYEQY
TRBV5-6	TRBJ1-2	ASSLLRGPLYGYT
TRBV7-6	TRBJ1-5	ASSLEAAENQPQH
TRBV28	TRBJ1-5	ASSRPIRTDNQPQH
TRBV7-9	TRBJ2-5	ASTHPLRETQY
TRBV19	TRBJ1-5	ASSTDSRYSNQPQH
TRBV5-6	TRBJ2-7	ASSFGVNEQY
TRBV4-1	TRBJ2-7	ASSQDSRRTYEQY
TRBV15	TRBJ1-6	ATSRTANSPLH
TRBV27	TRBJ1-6	ASALGGYNSPLH
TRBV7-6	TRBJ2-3	ASSLEQTDTQY
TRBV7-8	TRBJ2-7	ASSFAGQTYEQY
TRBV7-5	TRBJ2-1	ARSLRQGRQLDNEQF
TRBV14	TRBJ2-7	ASSQYYYEQY
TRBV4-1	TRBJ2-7	ASSLLDEQY
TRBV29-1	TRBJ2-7	SVDPGSGLEQY
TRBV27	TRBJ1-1	ASSSGTLFGGTEAF
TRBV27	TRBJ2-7	ASSLGDSYEQY